This entry lists 5 T cell receptor beta chains sequenced from one sample in a study of T cells in Graves' hyperthyroidism and ophthalmopathy (dated by TCRdb to about 2019). Library generation was performed with multiplex PCR. The data were produced on an Illumina HiSeq 2000. The TCR beta CDR3 regions were amplified from the RNA transcripts. The first round of RT-PCR for the TCR CDR3 was performed with the HTBI primer set and the Qiagen OneStep RT-PCR kit. Using fastp trimming at Q25 and MiXCR clonotype assembly, TCRdb reanalyzed the public sequencing data and kept in-frame beta chains. Every distinct CDR3 protein forms one entry, paired with its most common genes and DNA. Across this sample there are 500,000 to 650,000 distinct CDR3 sequences, with approximately 49% seen only once. The leading ten clones occupy roughly 45% of the sample. Sequenced sample: peripheral blood or thyroid tissue (not recorded which). The receptors come from an adult woman with Graves' disease, either hyperthyroidism or ophthalmopathy (not recorded which).

J is TRBJ2-7 and V is TRBV7-2; 7 nucleotides line up with TRBD1. There are 16 residues in the CDR3. Germline trimming cut 5 bases from V and 6 bases from J; bases unmatched to any gene: 16. CDR1 is SGHTA and CDR2 is FQGNSA in the germline V gene. The CDR3 coding sequence is TGTGCCAGCAGCCCCAGGACAGGCGCTTTCTCGAGCGAGCAGTACTTC. Protein product: CASSPRTGAFSSEQYF.

This clonotype showed up many times. One junction end disagrees with the germline gene, perhaps due to a read error. The genes are TRBV7-2 and TRBJ2-7; 9 nucleotides match TRBD2. This CDR3 contains 14 residues. Germline V gene sequence: CDR1 SGHTA, CDR2 FQGNSA. Here the CDR3 DNA reads TGTGCCAGCAGTTTAGTTAGCGGGAGTAGCGAGCAGTACTTC. Protein product: CASSLVSGSSEQYF.

This clonotype was counted a single time. V is TRBV29-1 and J is TRBJ1-2, with 7 bases aligning to TRBD1. The CDR3 contains 14 residues. J was trimmed by 3 bases and V by 3 bases; bases with no gene match: 7. Germline V gives CDR1 SQVTM, CDR2 ANQGSEA. For the CDR3, the DNA is TGCAGCGTTGAGTTTGCAGGGGGTGACTATGGCTACACCTTC. It specifies CSVEFAGGDYGYTF.

The sample holds a few counts of this clonotype. The chain is built from TRBV6-6 and TRBJ1-5; 7 positions match TRBD1. The V and J ends lost 2 bases and 4 bases, in that order; junction bases with no gene match: 17. CDR1 is MNHNY and CDR2 is SVGAGI in the germline V gene (reference sequence). The CDR3 length is 19 residues. CDR3 coding DNA: TGTGCCAGCAGTTACCCATCGACAGGGATGGGTTCCGGGAATCAGCCCCAGCATTTT. Its translation: CASSYPSTGMGSGNQPQHF.

The chain combines TRBV5-4 with TRBJ1-6; D is undetermined. The CDR3 contains 15 residues. The germline V gene encodes CDR1 SGHNT and CDR2 YYREEE (reference sequence). Trimming stripped 0 bases from V and 6 bases from J, with 10 bases between. The CDR3 DNA sequence: TGTGCCAGCAGCTTGGATGGGTGGGGTAATTCACCCCTCCACTTT. This gives the protein CASSLDGWGNSPLHF.